One sample yielded the 28 T cell receptor beta chains listed below, sequenced in a study of T cell responses to AZD1222 COVID-19 vaccine. Some clones are missing from TCRdb's copy, which holds only in-frame ones; the method was immunoSEQ multiplex PCR. The table includes 140,000 to 150,000 clones, 80% to 90% detected once. The sample here was peripheral blood, taken on day 0 of AZD1222 vaccination. The receptors were gathered from an adult in good health.

The gene calls are TRBV30 and TRBJ1-1; TRBD1 matches 7 bases. Germline V lookup: CDR1 GTSNPN, CDR2 SVGIG (reference sequence). The CDR3 loop spans 15 amino acids. The trim removed 3 bases at V and 0 bases at J, leaving 7 bases unmatched. This CDR3 is CAWRGTAYMNTEAFF. The CDR3, as DNA: TGTGCCTGGAGGGGGACAGCCTATATGAACACTGAAGCTTTCTTT.

This chain joins TRBV19 and TRBJ2-4; 9 bases fit TRBD1. The length of the CDR3 is 16 residues. Germline CDR1 reads LNHDA; CDR2 reads SQIVND (reference sequence). V trimming: 6 bases; J trimming: 0 bases; junction bases outside the gene matches: 6. The CDR3 spells CASSRGQGLAKNIQYF. The CDR3, as DNA: TGTGCCAGTAGCAGGGGACAGGGACTAGCCAAAAACATTCAGTACTTC.

DNA for the CDR3: TGTGCCAGCAGTTTGGACAGGAGATACGAGCAGTACTTC. Its protein product is CASSLDRRYEQYF. This sequence joins TRBV6-5 and TRBJ2-7; TRBD1 aligns across 7 bases. Per the germline V gene, CDR1 is MNHEY and CDR2 is SVGAGI. This CDR3 region has 13 residues. The V segment lost 4 bases and the J segment 4 bases; nucleotides outside the gene matches: 4.

This rearrangement joins TRBV5-4 to TRBJ1-6; 9 bases line up with TRBD1. Losses at the gene ends were 6 bases for V and 10 bases for J; bases not matched to a gene: 8. The germline V gene encodes CDR1 SGHNT and CDR2 YYREEE (reference sequence). The CDR3 length is 14 residues. The CDR3 bases are TGTGCCAGCACATCACGGACAGGGGACTCACCCCTCCACTTT. This encodes CASTSRTGDSPLHF.

This clone was observed once. V usage is TRBV5-1 and J usage is TRBJ1-1; unclear D gene. The germline gives CDR1 SGHRS, CDR2 YFSETQ. Trimming took off 4 bases at V and 8 bases at J, with 15 bases between the two ends. This CDR3 is 13 amino acids long. DNA for the CDR3: TGCGCCAGCAGCCCCGGAGAGGGAAGAGAAGCTTTCTTT. This sequence encodes CASSPGEGREAFF. Full variable domain (outside the CDR3, taken from reference TRBV5-1 and TRBJ1-1): KAGVTQTPRYLIKTRGQQVTLSCSPISGHRSVSWYQQTPGQGLQFLFEYFSETQRNKGNFPGRFSGRQFSNSRSEMNVSTLELGDSALYLCASSPGEGREAFFGQGTRLTVV.

This clone has only one observation. Germline is not matched at one junction end, which may reflect a read error. The V call is TRBV9, the J call TRBJ1-2, with TRBD1 matching 11 bases. This CDR3 is 13 amino acids long. CDR1 and CDR2 (germline): SGDLS, YYNGEE. This CDR3 is CASSVPDRGLFSF. In nucleotides, the CDR3 is TGTGCCAGCAGCGTCCCGGACAGGGGGCTATTTTCCTTC.

The chain has TRBV25-1 and TRBJ1-2; D is ambiguous. Trimming took 1 base from V and 8 from J, leaving 20 bases between them. Germline assignment: CDR1 MGHDK and CDR2 SYGVNS. There are 16 residues in the CDR3. CDR3 amino acids: CASSECVSIYAGGYTF. CDR3 nucleotide sequence: TGTGCCAGCAGTGAATGCGTCAGTATATATGCTGGAGGCTACACCTTC.

V and J are TRBV3-1 (or the pseudogene TRBV3-2) and TRBJ1-2, with a weak D call TRBD1 (5 bases). The CDR3 consists of 17 residues. Per the germline V gene, CDR1 is LGHDT and CDR2 is YNNKEL (reference sequence). Trimming left V 4 bases short and J 4 bases short, with 22 bases between. This CDR3 reads CASSLSITPGTAYGYTF. The CDR3 DNA reads as TGTGCCAGCAGCCTATCAATAACCCCCGGGACGGCCTATGGCTACACCTTC.

CDR3: CASSYRGLGYTF. The CDR3 DNA follows: TGTGCCAGCAGTTACAGGGGGCTTGGCTACACCTTC. V and J are TRBV6-6 and TRBJ1-2, with 7 bases fitting TRBD1. The trim removed 2 bases at V and 7 bases at J, leaving 1 base unmatched. Germline CDR1 is MNHNY and CDR2 is SVGAGI (reference sequence). The CDR3 has 12 residues.

This chain uses TRBV9 with TRBJ1-2; D ambiguous. The germline gives CDR1 SGDLS, CDR2 YYNGEE. The germline V and J ends were trimmed by 8 bases and 6 bases, with 20 bases remaining between them. This CDR3 spans 14 amino acids. CDR3 in amino acids: CASNPGPGDHGYTF. In nucleotides, the CDR3 is TGTGCCAGTAACCCCGGACCGGGTGATCATGGCTACACCTTC.

V is TRBV5-1 and J is TRBJ2-1; TRBD2 might be the D (6 bases). The CDR3 is made up of 15 amino acids. Germline lookup yields CDR1 SGHRS and CDR2 YFSETQ. V dropped 2 bases and J dropped 0 bases, with 9 bases sitting between them. The CDR3 protein is CASSFAGTSYNEQFF. The CDR3 nucleotides are TGCGCCAGCAGCTTTGCGGGAACCTCCTACAATGAGCAGTTCTTC.

The chain carries TRBV24-1 and TRBJ1-1; TRBD1 is a possible D gene (5 bases). The V gene's germline CDR1 is KGHDR and CDR2 SFDVKD. The CDR3 length is 14 residues. V lost 10 bases to trimming and J lost 0 bases, with 14 bases between them. Written as DNA, the CDR3 is TGTGCCACTATGCCCGGGGGGGTGAACACTGAAGCTTTCTTT. Its protein product is CATMPGGVNTEAFF.

The V and J genes are TRBV18 and TRBJ1-5, with 7 bases identical to TRBD1. Germline-derived CDR1 and CDR2 are KGHSH and LQKENI. The CDR3 totals 16 residues. V gave up 2 bases and J gave up 6 bases; unmatched junction bases: 10. CDR3 loop: CASSPVAGGTPQPQHF. As DNA, the CDR3 is TGTGCCAGCTCACCAGTGGCAGGGGGAACCCCTCAGCCCCAGCATTTT.

As to this clone: The identical CDR3 is also encoded by other nucleotide sequences in the sample. This chain connects TRBV10-3 to TRBJ1-1; D not certain. V was trimmed by 2 bases and J by 4 bases, leaving 5 bases between them. The CDR3 extends over 12 amino acids. CDR1 ENHRY and CDR2 SYGVKD come from the germline V gene. Here the CDR3 DNA reads TGTGCCATCAGTGAGCTGGGCACTGAAGCTTTCTTT. Translating it yields CAISELGTEAFF.

This chain joins TRBV6-5 and TRBJ1-1; perhaps TRBD1 as D (6 bases). V shed 6 bases and J shed 7 bases, with 12 bases lying between them. The germline V gene encodes CDR1 MNHEY and CDR2 SVGAGI. The CDR3 is made up of 12 amino acids. CDR3 nucleotide sequence: TGTGCCAGCAGGAACCCAGGGGTTGAAGCTTTCTTT. Translation gives CASRNPGVEAFF.

This clone turned up a few times. This chain connects TRBV27 to TRBJ2-1, with a tentative D call TRBD2 (6 bases). Germline CDR1 and CDR2: MNHEY and SMNVEV (reference sequence). The V and J ends lost 5 bases and 7 bases respectively, with 18 bases between them. This CDR3 is built from 15 residues. Here the CDR3 DNA reads TGTGCCAGCAGTACAAATCGGGGTGCGGGGAATGAGCAGTTCTTC. Its translation is CASSTNRGAGNEQFF.

J is TRBJ2-5 and V is TRBV5-1; 8 bases are a match to TRBD1. Germline CDR1 is SGHRS and CDR2 is YFSETQ. This CDR3 has 14 amino acids. J lost 5 bases, V lost 4 bases, and 7 bases had no gene match. The CDR3 DNA reads TGCGCCAGCAGCACAGGACAGGGTCTGGAGACCCAGTACTTC. It specifies CASSTGQGLETQYF.

The chain links TRBV19 to TRBJ1-2, with no clear D. The CDR3 runs 13 residues. Germline V gene lookup returns CDR1 LNHDA and CDR2 SQIVND (reference sequence). The V end lost 7 bases, the J end lost 6 bases, and 15 bases lay between the germline ends. Here the CDR3 reads CASMTGNRNGYTF. CDR3 sequence (DNA): TGTGCCAGTATGACCGGGAATAGGAATGGCTACACCTTC. Complete variable domain (other parts from reference TRBV19 and TRBJ1-2): DGGITQSPKYLFRKEGQNVTLSCEQNLNHDAMYWYRQDPGQGLRLIYYSQIVNDFQKGDIAEGYSVSREKKESFPLTVTSAQKNPTAFYLCASMTGNRNGYTFGSGTRLTVV.

The rearrangement joins TRBV5-4 to TRBJ1-1; TRBD1 aligns across 8 bases. Germline trimming cut 4 bases from V and 5 bases from J; bases unmatched to any gene: 1. The CDR3 totals 12 residues. The germline V gene encodes CDR1 SGHNT and CDR2 YYREEE (reference sequence). CDR3 nucleotide sequence: TGTGCCAGCAGCCACAGGGGGACTGAAGCTTTCTTT. The encoded protein is CASSHRGTEAFF. The full variable domain, its missing parts supplied by reference TRBV5-4 and TRBJ1-1, is ETGVTQSPTHLIKTRGQQVTLRCSSQSGHNTVSWYQQALGQGPQFIFQYYREEENGRGNFPPRFSGLQFPNYSSELNVNALELDDSALYLCASSHRGTEAFFGQGTRLTVV.

The chain employs TRBV18 and TRBJ2-3; D gene unclear. The CDR3 contains 12 residues. Trimming stripped 2 bases from V and 7 bases from J, with 7 bases between. Germline CDR1 and CDR2: KGHSH and LQKENI. Written as DNA, the CDR3 is TGTGCCAGCTCACCAGAAGCTAATACGCAGTATTTT. It encodes CASSPEANTQYF.

This chain connects TRBV28 to TRBJ1-2, with D unresolved. V dropped 6 bases and J dropped 8 bases, with 10 bases sitting between them. CDR1 is MDHEN, CDR2 SYDVKM, per germline. CDR3 length: 11 residues. The CDR3 DNA reads TGTGCCAGCAGCTCCTTCAAGGGCTACACCTTC. Protein: CASSSFKGYTF.

The chain uses TRBV5-6 and TRBJ1-1, with D hard to call. Germline values: CDR1 SGHDT, CDR2 YYEEEE. Between the trimmed V and J ends, which lost 4 bases and 1 base, there was a span of 8 bases. This CDR3 region has 13 residues. CDR3 nucleotide sequence: TGTGCCAGCAGCCCTACAGAGAACACTGAAGCTTTCTTT. Encoded protein: CASSPTENTEAFF. Looking up the rest from reference TRBV5-6 and TRBJ1-1 gives the full variable domain: DAGVTQSPTHLIKTRGQQVTLRCSPKSGHDTVSWYQQALGQGPQFIFQYYEEEERQRGNFPDRFSGHQFPNYSSELNVNALLLGDSALYLCASSPTENTEAFFGQGTRLTVV.

The J gene is TRBJ2-7, the V gene TRBV27; TRBD2 matches 10 bases. The CDR3 has 15 amino acids. The germline V gene has CDR1 MNHEY and CDR2 SMNVEV (reference sequence). Germline trimming cut 1 base from V and 2 bases from J; bases unmatched to any gene: 2. In DNA form, the CDR3 reads TGTGCCAGCAGTTTATTCAGCGGGAGGGCCTACGAGCAGTACTTC. Amino acid sequence: CASSLFSGRAYEQYF.

The chain has TRBV5-1 and TRBJ2-1; D is possibly TRBD1 (6 bases). The CDR3 extends over 14 amino acids. V shed 4 bases and J shed 5 bases, with 13 bases lying between them. Germline V gives CDR1 SGHRS, CDR2 YFSETQ. For the CDR3, the DNA is TGCGCCAGCAGCCCTGGGACAACCAACAATGAGCAGTTCTTC. Protein sequence: CASSPGTTNNEQFF.

The rearrangement uses TRBV18 and TRBJ1-1; D gene uncertain. The length of the CDR3 is 15 residues. The ends were cut back, 5 bases at V and 1 base at J, with 14 bases in the middle. Germline CDR1 and CDR2: KGHSH and LQKENI. CDR3 protein: CASSAHTPKNTEAFF. The CDR3 DNA sequence: TGTGCCAGCTCAGCACACACCCCGAAGAACACTGAAGCTTTCTTT.

The chain couples TRBV25-1 to TRBJ1-4; D gene ambiguous. The CDR3 length is 15 residues. The V and J ends lost 2 bases and 6 bases respectively, with 13 bases between them. Germline assignment: CDR1 MGHDK and CDR2 SYGVNS. The CDR3 sequence is CASSEKRYDYEKLFF. CDR3 nucleotide sequence: TGTGCCAGCAGTGAAAAAAGATACGACTATGAAAAACTGTTTTTT.

The chain recombines TRBV5-1 with TRBJ1-3, with TRBD1 matching over 7 bases. The CDR3 loop spans 16 amino acids. J gave up 7 bases and V 0 bases, and 10 bases lay outside the gene matches. CDR1 and CDR2 (germline): SGHRS, YFSETQ. CDR3: CASSLDGRGMGNTIYF. In DNA form, the CDR3 reads TGCGCCAGCAGCTTGGACGGCAGGGGGATGGGGAACACCATATATTTT.

The chain joins TRBV5-4 to TRBJ1-1; D is perhaps TRBD1 (5 bases). The CDR3 runs 11 residues. V shed 10 bases and J shed 0 bases, with 7 bases lying between them. Germline lookup yields CDR1 SGHNT and CDR2 YYREEE (reference sequence). CDR3 protein: CAGGVNTEAFF. CDR3 DNA sequence: TGTGCCGGAGGGGTGAACACTGAAGCTTTCTTT.